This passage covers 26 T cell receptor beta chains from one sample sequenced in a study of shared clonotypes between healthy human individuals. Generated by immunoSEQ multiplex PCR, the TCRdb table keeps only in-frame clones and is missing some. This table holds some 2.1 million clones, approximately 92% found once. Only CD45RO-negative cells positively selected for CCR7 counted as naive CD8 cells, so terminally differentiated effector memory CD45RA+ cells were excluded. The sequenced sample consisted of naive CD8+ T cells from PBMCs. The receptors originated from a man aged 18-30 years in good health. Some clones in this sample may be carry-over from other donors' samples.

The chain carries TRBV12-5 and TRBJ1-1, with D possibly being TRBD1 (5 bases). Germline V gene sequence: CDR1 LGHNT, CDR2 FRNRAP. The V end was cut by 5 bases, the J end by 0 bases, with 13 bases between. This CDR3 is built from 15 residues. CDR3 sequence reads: CASGPRAPMNTEAFF. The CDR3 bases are TGTGCTAGTGGTCCCAGGGCGCCAATGAACACTGAAGCTTTCTTT.

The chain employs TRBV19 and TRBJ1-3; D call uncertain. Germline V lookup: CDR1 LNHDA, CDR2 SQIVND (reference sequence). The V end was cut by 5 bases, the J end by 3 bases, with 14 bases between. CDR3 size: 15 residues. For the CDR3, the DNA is TGTGCCAGTAGTTTCTCCCGGACCGTTGGAAACACCATATATTTT. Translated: CASSFSRTVGNTIYF.

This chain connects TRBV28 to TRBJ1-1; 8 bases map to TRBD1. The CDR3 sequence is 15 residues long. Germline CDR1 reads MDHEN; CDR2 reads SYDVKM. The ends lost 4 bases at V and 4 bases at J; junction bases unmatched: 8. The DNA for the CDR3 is TGTGCCAGCAGTTCCTCAGGGGGCTATTCCACTGAAGCTTTCTTT. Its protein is CASSSSGGYSTEAFF.

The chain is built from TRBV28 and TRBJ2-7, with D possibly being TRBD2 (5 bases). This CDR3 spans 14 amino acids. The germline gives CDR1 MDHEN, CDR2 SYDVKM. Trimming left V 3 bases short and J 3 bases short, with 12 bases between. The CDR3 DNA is TGTGCCAGCAGTTTCCTCCTAGAGGGCTACGAGCAGTACTTC. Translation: CASSFLLEGYEQYF. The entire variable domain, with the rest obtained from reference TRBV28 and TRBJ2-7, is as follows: DVKVTQSSRYLVKRTGEKVFLECVQDMDHENMFWYRQDPGLGLRLIYFSYDVKMKEKGDIPEGYSVSREKKERFSLILESASTNQTSMYLCASSFLLEGYEQYFGPGTRLTVT.

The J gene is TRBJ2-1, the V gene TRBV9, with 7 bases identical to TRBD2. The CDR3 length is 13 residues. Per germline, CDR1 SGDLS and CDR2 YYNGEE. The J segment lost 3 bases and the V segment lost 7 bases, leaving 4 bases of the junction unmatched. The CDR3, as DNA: TGTGCCAGCTCTAGCGGCCGCTACAATGAGCAGTTCTTC. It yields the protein CASSSGRYNEQFF.

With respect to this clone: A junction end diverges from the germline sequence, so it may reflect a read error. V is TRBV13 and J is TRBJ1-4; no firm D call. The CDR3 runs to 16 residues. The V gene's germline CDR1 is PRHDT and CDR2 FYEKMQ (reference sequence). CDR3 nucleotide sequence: TGTGCCAGCAGCTTAGATCGGACCTTCCCCACCGGAAAAACTGTTTTT. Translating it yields CASSLDRTFPTGKTVF.

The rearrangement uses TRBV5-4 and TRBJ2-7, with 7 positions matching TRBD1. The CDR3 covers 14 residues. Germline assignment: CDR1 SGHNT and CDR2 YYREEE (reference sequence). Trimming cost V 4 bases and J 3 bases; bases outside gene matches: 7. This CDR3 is CASSLRDSHYEQYF. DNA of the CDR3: TGTGCCAGCAGCCTACGGGACAGCCACTACGAGCAGTACTTC.

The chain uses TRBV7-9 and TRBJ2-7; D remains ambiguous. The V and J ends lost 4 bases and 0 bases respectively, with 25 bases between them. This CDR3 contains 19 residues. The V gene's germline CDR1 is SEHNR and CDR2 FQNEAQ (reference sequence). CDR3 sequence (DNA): TGTGCCAGCAGCTCCCCTGTGGGTTCGGTACAACAGAACTCCTACGAGCAGTACTTC. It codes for CASSSPVGSVQQNSYEQYF.

CDR3 region: CASSSSNLNTEAFF. CDR3 coding DNA: TGTGCCAGCAGTTCCTCAAACTTGAACACTGAAGCTTTCTTT. The V call is TRBV27, the J call TRBJ1-1; D gene uncertain. The CDR3 runs to 14 residues. The ends were cut back, 4 bases at V and 0 bases at J, with 9 bases in the middle. Germline lookup yields CDR1 MNHEY and CDR2 SMNVEV (reference sequence).

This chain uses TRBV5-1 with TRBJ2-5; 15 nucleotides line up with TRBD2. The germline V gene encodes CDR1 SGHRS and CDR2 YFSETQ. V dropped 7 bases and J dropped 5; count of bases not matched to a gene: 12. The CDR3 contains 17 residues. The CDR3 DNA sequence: TGCGCCAGCGGACCGGGACTAGCGGGAGGACTATTTGAGACCCAGTACTTC. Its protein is CASGPGLAGGLFETQYF.

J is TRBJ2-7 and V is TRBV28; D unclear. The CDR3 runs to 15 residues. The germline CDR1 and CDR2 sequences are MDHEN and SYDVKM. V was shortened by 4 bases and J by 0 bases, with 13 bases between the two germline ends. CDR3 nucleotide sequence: TGTGCCAGCAGTTATAGGGCACTAACCTCCTACGAGCAGTACTTC. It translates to CASSYRALTSYEQYF.

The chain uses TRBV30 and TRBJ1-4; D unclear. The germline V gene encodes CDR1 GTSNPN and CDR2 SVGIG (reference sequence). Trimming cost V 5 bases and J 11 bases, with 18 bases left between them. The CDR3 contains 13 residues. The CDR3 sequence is CAWRSLGARKLFF. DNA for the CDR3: TGTGCCTGGCGCAGCTTGGGTGCCCGGAAACTGTTTTTT.

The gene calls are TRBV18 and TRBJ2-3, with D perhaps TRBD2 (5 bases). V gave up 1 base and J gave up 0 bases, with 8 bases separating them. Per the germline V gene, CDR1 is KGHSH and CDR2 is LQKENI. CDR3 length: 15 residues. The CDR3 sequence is CASSPRGQSTDTQYF. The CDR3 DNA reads TGTGCCAGCTCACCACGAGGGCAAAGCACAGATACGCAGTATTTT.

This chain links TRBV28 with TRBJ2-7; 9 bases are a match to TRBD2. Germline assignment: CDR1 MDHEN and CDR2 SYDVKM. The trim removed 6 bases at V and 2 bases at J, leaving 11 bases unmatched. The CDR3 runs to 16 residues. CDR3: CASRLAGVASAYEQYF. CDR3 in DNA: TGTGCCAGCAGATTAGCGGGGGTAGCTTCAGCCTACGAGCAGTACTTC.

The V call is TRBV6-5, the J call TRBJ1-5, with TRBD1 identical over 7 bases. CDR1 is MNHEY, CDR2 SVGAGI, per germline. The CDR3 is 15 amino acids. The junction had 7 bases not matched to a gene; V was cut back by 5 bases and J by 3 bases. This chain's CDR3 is CASSPGTANNQPQHF. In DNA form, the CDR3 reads TGTGCCAGCAGTCCCGGGACAGCCAACAATCAGCCCCAGCATTTT.

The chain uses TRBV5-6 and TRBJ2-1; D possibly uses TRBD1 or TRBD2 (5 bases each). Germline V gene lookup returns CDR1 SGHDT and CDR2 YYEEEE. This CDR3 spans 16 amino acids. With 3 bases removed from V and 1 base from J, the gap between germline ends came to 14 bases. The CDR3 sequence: CASSSPGWGSYNEQFF. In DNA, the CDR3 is TGTGCCAGCAGCTCCCCGGGGTGGGGGTCCTACAATGAGCAGTTCTTC.

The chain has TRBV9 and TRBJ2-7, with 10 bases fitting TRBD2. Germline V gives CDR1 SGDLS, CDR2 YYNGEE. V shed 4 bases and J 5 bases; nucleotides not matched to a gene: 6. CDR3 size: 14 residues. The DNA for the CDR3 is TGTGCCAGCAGCCACACCGGACTAGCGGACGAGCAGTACTTC. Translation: CASSHTGLADEQYF.

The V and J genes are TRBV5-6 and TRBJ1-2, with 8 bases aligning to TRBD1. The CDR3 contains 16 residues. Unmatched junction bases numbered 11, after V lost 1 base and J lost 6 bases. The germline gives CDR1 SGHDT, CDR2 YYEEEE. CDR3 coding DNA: TGTGCCAGCAGCTTGCCATCGGGCACAGGGGGAGATGGCTACACCTTC. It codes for CASSLPSGTGGDGYTF.

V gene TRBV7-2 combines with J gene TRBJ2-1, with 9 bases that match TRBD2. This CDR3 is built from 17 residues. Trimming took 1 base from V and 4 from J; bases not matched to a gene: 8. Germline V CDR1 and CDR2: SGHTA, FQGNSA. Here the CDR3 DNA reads TGTGCCAGCAGCTTAGAGATCCTAGCGGGAAAGTACAATGAGCAGTTCTTC. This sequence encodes CASSLEILAGKYNEQFF.

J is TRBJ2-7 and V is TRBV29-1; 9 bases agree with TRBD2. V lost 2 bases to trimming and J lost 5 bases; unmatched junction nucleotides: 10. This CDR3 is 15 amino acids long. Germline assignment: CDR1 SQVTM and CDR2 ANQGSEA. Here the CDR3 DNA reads TGCAGCGTTGAACGGGGTAGCGGGAGATATGACGAGCAGTACTTC. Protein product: CSVERGSGRYDEQYF.

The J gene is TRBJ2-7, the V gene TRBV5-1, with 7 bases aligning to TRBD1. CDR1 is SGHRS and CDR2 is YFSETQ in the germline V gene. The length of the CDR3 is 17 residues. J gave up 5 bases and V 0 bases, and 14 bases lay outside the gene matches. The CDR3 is CASSLAVGQTTRDEQYF. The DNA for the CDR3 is TGCGCCAGCAGCTTGGCCGTGGGACAGACAACCAGGGACGAGCAGTACTTC.

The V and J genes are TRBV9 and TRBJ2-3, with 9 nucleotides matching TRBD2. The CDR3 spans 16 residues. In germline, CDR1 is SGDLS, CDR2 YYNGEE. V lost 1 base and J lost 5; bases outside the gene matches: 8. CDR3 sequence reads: CASSVPREGGVDTQYF. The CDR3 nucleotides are TGTGCCAGCAGCGTACCGCGGGAGGGCGGGGTAGATACGCAGTATTTT.

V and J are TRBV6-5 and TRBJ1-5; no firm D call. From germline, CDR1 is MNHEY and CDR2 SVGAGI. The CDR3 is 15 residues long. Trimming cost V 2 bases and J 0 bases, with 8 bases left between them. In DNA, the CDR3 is TGTGCCAGCAGTTACAAGGGAAATAGCAATCAGCCCCAGCATTTT. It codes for CASSYKGNSNQPQHF.

CDR3 DNA: TGTGCCAGCAGTTTGGTTGGTTCACAGGGGGATCAGCCCCAGCATTTT. It specifies CASSLVGSQGDQPQHF. The V gene is TRBV27, the J gene TRBJ1-5; the match to TRBD1 covers 8 bases. V shed 3 bases and J 5 bases; nucleotides not matched to a gene: 9. The CDR3 has 16 amino acids. In germline, CDR1 is MNHEY, CDR2 SMNVEV (reference sequence).

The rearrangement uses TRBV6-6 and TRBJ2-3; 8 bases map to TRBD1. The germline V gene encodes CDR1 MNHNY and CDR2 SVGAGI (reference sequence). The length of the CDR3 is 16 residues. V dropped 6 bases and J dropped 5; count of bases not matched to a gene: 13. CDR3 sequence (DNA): TGTGCCAGCAGCCCCAGGGTTCAGGGGGCGGGAGATACGCAGTATTTT. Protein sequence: CASSPRVQGAGDTQYF.

CDR3 loop: CASSPSRVYEQYF. The CDR3 nucleotides read TGTGCCAGCAGCCCCTCGAGAGTCTACGAGCAGTACTTC. The chain joins TRBV11-2 to TRBJ2-7; D unclear. The germline V and J ends were trimmed by 5 bases and 3 bases, with 11 bases remaining between them. Germline CDR1 is SGHAT and CDR2 is FQNNGV. This CDR3 has 13 amino acids.